The 31 T cell receptor beta chains listed next were all sequenced from one sample in a study of regulatory T cells in long-lasting Graves disease. The time point: newly diagnosed GD, antithyroid drugs for less than 3 months. Following extraction of RNA from PBMCs, that RNA was used to make the TCR library. For TCR beta, libraries came from iRepertoire HTBI primers and Arm-PCR of CDR3 regions. MiXCR was run by TCRdb on the multiplex PCR reads, yielding one entry per CDR3 protein. The table lists roughly 500,000 distinct CDR3 sequences, approximately 12% of them singletons. A further study also used this sample, focusing on T cells in Graves' hyperthyroidism and ophthalmopathy.

The input for sequencing was peripheral blood mononuclear cells (PBMCs), taken at new diagnosis, from a patient treated with antithyroid drugs. The receptors originated from a woman aged 25 to 45 with Graves disease.

The V gene is TRBV5-4, the J gene TRBJ2-2; 8 bases map to TRBD1. The CDR3 runs to 13 residues. Germline CDR1 reads SGHNT; CDR2 reads YYREEE (reference sequence). The V segment lost 7 bases and the J segment 4 bases; nucleotides outside the gene matches: 3. CDR3 residues: CASGQGLTGELFF. The CDR3 DNA reads as TGTGCCAGCGGACAGGGCCTCACCGGGGAGCTGTTTTTT.

This clonotype appeared many times. CDR3 DNA: TGTGCCAGCAGTGCGGCCGGGGAAACCGGGGAGCTGTTTTTT. It yields the protein CASSAAGETGELFF. The chain combines TRBV2 with TRBJ2-2, with D perhaps TRBD2 (5 bases). The V end was cut by 4 bases, the J end by 5 bases, with 11 bases between. This CDR3 has 14 amino acids. Germline V CDR1 and CDR2: SNHLY, FYNNEI.

At least ten counts were recorded for this clonotype. The chain combines TRBV24-1 with TRBJ1-5, with 9 bases matching TRBD1. The CDR3 sequence is 14 residues long. Looked up from germline, CDR1 is KGHDR and CDR2 is SFDVKD. Losses at the gene ends were 4 bases for V and 7 bases for J; bases not matched to a gene: 4. The CDR3 spells CATSDRTGVQPQHF. In DNA, the CDR3 is TGTGCCACCAGTGACCGGACAGGGGTCCAGCCCCAGCATTTT.

This clonotype was observed at least ten times. V gene TRBV12-3 or TRBV12-4 combines with J gene TRBJ1-5; 7 bases map to TRBD1. The CDR3 length is 17 residues. Trimming removed 2 bases from V and 0 bases from J; junction bases left unmatched: 7. This chain's CDR3 is CASSLWQGVNSNQPQHF. Written as DNA, the CDR3 is TGTGCCAGCAGTTTATGGCAGGGGGTCAATAGCAATCAGCCCCAGCATTTT.

This clonotype was detected many times. The rearrangement links TRBV19 to TRBJ1-1; 8 nucleotides line up with TRBD1. The germline V gene has CDR1 LNHDA and CDR2 SQIVND (reference sequence). Trimming removed 7 bases from V and 4 bases from J; junction bases left unmatched: 11. This CDR3 has 15 amino acids. CDR3 nucleotides: TGTGCCAGTATCAGGGGGCAGGGGTTCGGCACTGAAGCTTTCTTT. It is translated as CASIRGQGFGTEAFF. Based on the CDR3 plus reference TRBV19 and TRBJ1-1, the full variable domain is DGGITQSPKYLFRKEGQNVTLSCEQNLNHDAMYWYRQDPGQGLRLIYYSQIVNDFQKGDIAEGYSVSREKKESFPLTVTSAQKNPTAFYLCASIRGQGFGTEAFFGQGTRLTVV.

As to this clonotype: This clone may be a read error of a much larger clone one base away. The V call is TRBV11-3, the J call TRBJ2-3; tentative D call: TRBD2 (6 bases). Trimming removed 3 bases from V and 10 bases from J, with 14 bases in between. CDR3 length: 13 amino acids. Germline V gene lookup returns CDR1 SGHNT and CDR2 YENEEA. CDR3 amino acids: CASSLEGAHAQYF. Written as DNA, the CDR3 is TGTGCCAGCAGCTTGGAGGGCGCTCATGCGCAGTATTTT.

This clonotype was recorded a few times. The chain is built from TRBV7-2 and TRBJ2-3, with D tentatively TRBD2 (5 bases). The CDR3 covers 16 residues. The germline V gene encodes CDR1 SGHTA and CDR2 FQGNSA. Trimming took off 1 base at V and 4 bases at J, with 15 bases between the two ends. DNA for the CDR3: TGTGCCAGCAGCTTAGATCGTCCCGGGGAATCAGATACGCAGTATTTT. Protein product: CASSLDRPGESDTQYF.

This clonotype was seen repeatedly, ten times or more. The genes are TRBV12-3 or TRBV12-4 and TRBJ1-2; D call uncertain. V was pared by 3 bases and J by 5 bases, with 10 bases between. There are 13 residues in the CDR3. The CDR3 DNA follows: TGTGCCAGCAGTTTGGTCAGGTTTTATGGCTACACCTTC. Translation: CASSLVRFYGYTF.

Comments on this clonotype: A clone one base away is much larger, so this may be a read error. The genes are TRBV15 and TRBJ2-1, with a possible D match to TRBD2 (6 bases). V lost 0 bases and J 10 bases, leaving 16 bases between the germline ends. The CDR3 spans 15 residues. Germline V gene data show CDR1 as LNHNV and CDR2 as YYDKDF (reference sequence). The CDR3 is CATSRESGDSYEQFF. The CDR3 DNA follows: TGTGCCACCAGCAGAGAATCGGGGGACTCCTACGAGCAGTTCTTC. The complete variable domain, with remaining parts taken from reference TRBV15 and TRBJ2-1, reads DAMVIQNPRYQVTQFGKPVTLSCSQTLNHNVMYWYQQKSSQAPKLLFHYYDKDFNNEADTPDNFQSRRPNTSFCFLDIRSPGLGDTAMYLCATSRESGDSYEQFFGPGTRLTVL.

The V and J genes are TRBV20-1 and TRBJ2-1; 15 bases map to TRBD2. CDR3 length: 18 residues. Germline V gene sequence: CDR1 DFQATT, CDR2 SNEGSKA (reference sequence). V gave up 6 bases and J gave up 0 bases; unmatched junction bases: 9. CDR3 residues: CSATWTSGRAFSYNEQFF. The CDR3, as DNA: TGCAGTGCCACTTGGACTAGCGGGAGGGCGTTCTCCTACAATGAGCAGTTCTTC.

This clonotype was observed at least ten times. The chain couples TRBV29-1 to TRBJ2-1; 10 nucleotides align to TRBD1. CDR3 length equals 14 residues. The junction had 12 bases not matched to a gene; V was cut back by 7 bases and J by 9 bases. Per the germline V gene, CDR1 is SQVTM and CDR2 is ANQGSEA. The DNA for the CDR3 is TGCAGCGCGATAAGGGACAGGGGTGTAAGTGAGCAGTTCTTC. Its translation: CSAIRDRGVSEQFF.

In this sample, this clonotype turned up a few times. The chain joins TRBV30 to TRBJ2-7; TRBD1 agrees at 9 bases. Trimming cost V 3 bases and J 2 bases; bases outside gene matches: 5. This CDR3 is built from 14 residues. Germline assignment: CDR1 GTSNPN and CDR2 SVGIG (reference sequence). The CDR3 sequence is CAWRRQGGAYEQYF. The CDR3 nucleotides are TGTGCCTGGAGAAGACAGGGGGGGGCCTACGAGCAGTACTTC.

This clonotype was counted at least ten times. The rearrangement joins TRBV7-9 to TRBJ2-1; 10 bases map to TRBD2. The CDR3 totals 18 residues. V lost 3 bases and J lost 4; bases outside the gene matches: 12. The germline CDR1 and CDR2 sequences are SEHNR and FQNEAQ (reference sequence). CDR3 DNA sequence: TGTGCCAGCAGCTTGCTCGGCGGGCCAGCGGGAGGGTACAATGAGCAGTTCTTC. It yields the protein CASSLLGGPAGGYNEQFF.

Ten or more counts support this clonotype. This chain joins TRBV6-2 or TRBV6-3 and TRBJ2-5, with D possibly matching TRBD1 (6 bases). The germline CDR1 and CDR2 sequences are MNHEY and SVGEGT. The CDR3 has 12 residues. V was trimmed by 8 bases and J by 4 bases, leaving 11 bases between them. In DNA, the CDR3 is TGTGCCAGCGGCAGGGGCGGAGAGACCCAGTACTTC. Residues: CASGRGGETQYF.

This chain links TRBV27 with TRBJ2-1; no clear D. Trimming removed 6 bases from V and 6 bases from J, with 18 bases in between. From germline, CDR1 is MNHEY and CDR2 SMNVEV (reference sequence). This CDR3 has 15 residues. The CDR3 DNA reads TGTGCCAGCAGCTTCACCTTTCTAGGATCCAATGAGCAGTTCTTC. This sequence encodes CASSFTFLGSNEQFF.

There are a few counts of this clonotype. CDR3 in DNA: TGTGCCAGCAGCGCTCGATATTATGGGAATGAGCAGTTCTTC. Translation gives CASSARYYGNEQFF. This chain links TRBV9 with TRBJ2-1; D gene uncertain. Trimming shortened V by 3 bases and J by 7 bases, and 14 bases separated the two germline ends. The CDR3 has 14 amino acids. Germline V lookup: CDR1 SGDLS, CDR2 YYNGEE.

This clonotype was found a few times. The gene calls are TRBV27 and TRBJ2-1; possible D gene TRBD1, 6 bases. The CDR3 is 14 residues long. Trimming took off 2 bases at V and 7 bases at J, with 12 bases between the two ends. CDR1 is MNHEY, CDR2 SMNVEV, per germline (reference sequence). CDR3 sequence: CASSLDRQVNEQFF. DNA of the CDR3: TGTGCCAGCAGTTTAGATCGACAGGTTAATGAGCAGTTCTTC.

There are a few counts of this clonotype. The chain employs TRBV6-1 and TRBJ2-1; D is possibly TRBD1 (6 bases). This CDR3 region has 15 residues. V was clipped by 1 base and J by 10 bases, with 17 bases between them. Germline V gene sequence: CDR1 MNHNS, CDR2 SASEGT. CDR3 residues: CASSEGQVWVQEQFF. In nucleotides, the CDR3 is TGTGCCAGCAGTGAAGGACAGGTTTGGGTGCAGGAGCAGTTCTTC.

This clonotype was recorded at least ten times. The rearrangement uses TRBV2 and TRBJ2-5; 13 nucleotides match TRBD2. Germline values: CDR1 SNHLY, CDR2 FYNNEI. The CDR3 consists of 17 residues. J lost 5 bases, V lost 6 bases, and 12 bases had no gene match. CDR3 sequence (DNA): TGTGCCAGCAGCCTCCAGCCGGGACTAGCGGGACAGGAGACCCAGTACTTC. It is translated as CASSLQPGLAGQETQYF.

CDR3 DNA sequence: TGTGCCACCAGCACGACAGGGGGAGAGACCCAGTACTTC. Residues: CATSTTGGETQYF. The chain recombines TRBV15 with TRBJ2-5, with 9 positions matching TRBD1. J gave up 4 bases and V 4 bases, and 1 base lay outside the gene matches. The CDR3 is 13 residues long. From germline, CDR1 is LNHNV and CDR2 YYDKDF (reference sequence).

This clonotype was seen many times. The rearrangement uses TRBV19 and TRBJ1-1; the D is unclear. The length of the CDR3 is 15 residues. Germline V CDR1 and CDR2: LNHDA, SQIVND (reference sequence). Trimming took 1 base from V and 1 from J, leaving 10 bases between them. The CDR3: CASSIGGVANTEAFF. CDR3 nucleotide sequence: TGTGCCAGTAGTATAGGCGGGGTCGCGAACACTGAAGCTTTCTTT.

The chain links TRBV11-1 to TRBJ1-4; D remains ambiguous. Germline V lookup: CDR1 SGHAT, CDR2 FQDESV (reference sequence). The CDR3 contains 13 residues. V gave up 4 bases and J gave up 14 bases, with 17 bases separating them. CDR3 amino acids: CASSSRNGETLFF. Here the CDR3 DNA reads TGTGCCAGCAGCTCGCGAAACGGGGAAACGCTGTTTTTT.

This chain connects TRBV19 to TRBJ1-2, with unresolved D. In germline, CDR1 is LNHDA, CDR2 SQIVND (reference sequence). The CDR3 is made up of 14 amino acids. V was pared by 5 bases and J by 10 bases, with 20 bases between. The CDR3 reads CASSLVGSGRAYTF. DNA for the CDR3: TGTGCCAGTAGTCTCGTGGGCTCGGGAAGGGCCTACACCTTC. Filled out from reference TRBV19 and TRBJ1-2, the complete variable domain reads DGGITQSPKYLFRKEGQNVTLSCEQNLNHDAMYWYRQDPGQGLRLIYYSQIVNDFQKGDIAEGYSVSREKKESFPLTVTSAQKNPTAFYLCASSLVGSGRAYTFGSGTRLTVV.

This clonotype has at least ten counts. The chain links TRBV7-8 to TRBJ1-6; D gene uncertain. CDR1 is SGHVS and CDR2 is FQNEAQ in the germline V gene. V was trimmed by 3 bases and J by 7 bases, leaving 13 bases between them. The CDR3 totals 15 residues. CDR3 region: CASSFSAERNSPLHF. CDR3 coding DNA: TGTGCCAGCAGCTTTTCGGCAGAACGAAATTCACCCCTCCACTTT.

J is TRBJ2-7 and V is TRBV25-1; tentative D call: TRBD1 (6 bases). From germline, CDR1 is MGHDK and CDR2 SYGVNS. The CDR3 covers 14 residues. Trimming cost V 4 bases and J 3 bases, with 13 bases left between them. The CDR3: CASSVSGQIYEQYF. CDR3 nucleotide sequence: TGTGCCAGCAGTGTCTCAGGACAGATCTACGAGCAGTACTTC.

In this sample, this clonotype turned up a few times. V gene TRBV20-1 combines with J gene TRBJ2-7, with TRBD1 as a possible D gene (5 bases). Trimming took off 0 bases at V and 7 bases at J, with 19 bases between the two ends. Germline lookup yields CDR1 DFQATT and CDR2 SNEGSKA (reference sequence). The CDR3 has 15 amino acids. CDR3 sequence (DNA): TGCAGTGCTAGAGATGGGGCAGCCCCTAGTGAAGAGCAGTACTTC. Encoded protein: CSARDGAAPSEEQYF.

This clonotype appeared many times. The genes are TRBV15 and TRBJ2-7; D possibly corresponds to TRBD2 (6 bases). This CDR3 is 14 amino acids long. The V end was cut by 9 bases, the J end by 2 bases, with 17 bases between. The germline gives CDR1 LNHNV, CDR2 YYDKDF (reference sequence). The CDR3 DNA sequence: TGTGCCACGTCTTATAGCGGAACCACCTACGAGCAGTACTTC. This codes for CATSYSGTTYEQYF.

This clonotype was observed a few times. The J gene is TRBJ1-4, the V gene TRBV5-4; 8 positions agree with TRBD1. Germline V gene sequence: CDR1 SGHNT, CDR2 YYREEE (reference sequence). The CDR3 is made up of 15 amino acids. The V gene end was trimmed by 4 bases and the J gene end by 7 bases; junction bases not matched to a gene: 9. Here the CDR3 DNA reads TGTGCCAGCAGCCTACAGGGGCAGGGGGCTGAAAAACTGTTTTTT. It encodes CASSLQGQGAEKLFF.

This clonotype was counted between two and nine times. The DNA for the CDR3 is TGTGCCAGCAGCTTAGGCGCAGGGGGTGGTGGCTACACCTTC. It yields the protein CASSLGAGGGGYTF. The chain combines TRBV7-2 with TRBJ1-2, with 7 bases aligning to TRBD1. The CDR3 has 14 amino acids. Germline lookup yields CDR1 SGHTA and CDR2 FQGNSA. The V and J ends lost 1 base and 7 bases, in that order; junction bases with no gene match: 6.

This clonotype was seen repeatedly, ten times or more. This chain links TRBV7-2 with TRBJ2-7; 13 bases map to TRBD2. Looked up from germline, CDR1 is SGHTA and CDR2 is FQGNSA. The ends lost 5 bases at V and 2 bases at J; junction bases unmatched: 6. This CDR3 has 16 residues. For the CDR3, the DNA is TGTGCCAGCAGCAAAGATGGACTAGCGGGGGCCTACGAGCAGTACTTC. Translating it yields CASSKDGLAGAYEQYF.

This clonotype was seen a few times. The J gene is TRBJ1-5, the V gene TRBV6-2 or TRBV6-3; 11 positions agree with TRBD1. CDR1 and CDR2 (germline): MNHEY, SVGEGT. Unmatched junction bases numbered 4, after V lost 4 bases and J lost 5 bases. The CDR3 is 15 amino acids. CDR3 loop: CASSWRDRGDQPQHF. In DNA form, the CDR3 reads TGTGCCAGCAGTTGGAGGGACAGGGGGGATCAGCCCCAGCATTTT.